What follows are 2 T cell receptor beta chains derived from one specimen sequenced in a study of blood T cell repertoires in COVID-19 (dated by TCRdb to about 2020). Library method: the immunoSEQ multiplex PCR assay. TCRdb provides this immuneACCESS table in a form limited to in-frame rearrangements. Some clones are lacking; in checked studies, under half of them reflect an unresolved V gene, and why the rest are absent is not known. The sample profile shows some 120,000 clones; around 87% of them were found once. The ten largest clones add up to about 27% of the sample. The sequencing sample was made of peripheral blood. Receptors were obtained from a man in his 70s with active or convalescent COVID-19.

The V and J genes are TRBV5-1 and TRBJ2-3; the match to TRBD2 covers 10 bases. The CDR3 length is 18 residues. Germline V lookup: CDR1 SGHRS, CDR2 YFSETQ. Germline trimming cut 2 bases from V and 0 bases from J; bases unmatched to any gene: 9. This chain's CDR3 is CASSFSPLAGVSTDTQYF. The CDR3 nucleotides are TGCGCCAGCAGCTTTTCCCCCCTAGCGGGAGTTAGCACAGATACGCAGTATTTT.

The rearrangement links TRBV28 to TRBJ1-4, with D maybe TRBD1 (6 bases). Trimming pared 3 bases from V and 5 bases from J, leaving 13 bases between. This CDR3 contains 15 residues. Per the germline V gene, CDR1 is MDHEN and CDR2 is SYDVKM. DNA for the CDR3: TGTGCCAGCAGTTTCCAACAGGGAAGAAATGAAAAACTGTTTTTT. Translation gives CASSFQQGRNEKLFF.